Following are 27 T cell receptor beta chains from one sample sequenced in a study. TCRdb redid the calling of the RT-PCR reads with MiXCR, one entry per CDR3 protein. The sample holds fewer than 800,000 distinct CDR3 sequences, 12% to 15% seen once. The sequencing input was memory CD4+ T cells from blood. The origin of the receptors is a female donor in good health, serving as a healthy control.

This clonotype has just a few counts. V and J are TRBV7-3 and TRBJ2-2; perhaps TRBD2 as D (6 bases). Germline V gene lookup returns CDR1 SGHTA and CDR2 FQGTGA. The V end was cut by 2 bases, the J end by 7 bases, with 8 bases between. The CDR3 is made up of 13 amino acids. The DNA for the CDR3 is TGTGCCAGCAGCTTAGCTAGCGACGGGGAGCTGTTTTTT. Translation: CASSLASDGELFF.

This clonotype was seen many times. The CDR3 DNA follows: TGTGCCAGCAGAAAGAACGGGGCCTACGAGCAGTACTTC. Residues: CASRKNGAYEQYF. The chain links TRBV5-6 to TRBJ2-7; D possibly corresponds to TRBD2 (5 bases). V lost 5 bases and J lost 2, with 11 bases in between. Germline assignment: CDR1 SGHDT and CDR2 YYEEEE. The CDR3 spans 13 residues.

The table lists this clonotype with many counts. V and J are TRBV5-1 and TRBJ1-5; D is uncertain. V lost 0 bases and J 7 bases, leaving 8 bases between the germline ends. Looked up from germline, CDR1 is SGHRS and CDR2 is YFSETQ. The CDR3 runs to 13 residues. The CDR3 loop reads CASSLAGQQPQHF. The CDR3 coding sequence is TGCGCCAGCAGCTTGGCAGGTCAACAGCCCCAGCATTTT.

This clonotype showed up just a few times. The CDR3 region has the DNA TGCAGTGCTAGAGATCCCAGCAACACCGGGGAGCTGTTTTTT. Protein product: CSARDPSNTGELFF. J is TRBJ2-2 and V is TRBV20-1; D remains unclear. Germline V gene sequence: CDR1 DFQATT, CDR2 SNEGSKA (reference sequence). V lost 0 bases and J lost 2, with 7 bases in between. This CDR3 is 14 amino acids long.

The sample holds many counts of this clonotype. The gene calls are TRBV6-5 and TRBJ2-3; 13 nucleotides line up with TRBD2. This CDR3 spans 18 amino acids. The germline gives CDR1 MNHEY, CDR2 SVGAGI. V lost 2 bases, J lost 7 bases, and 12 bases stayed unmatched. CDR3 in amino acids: CASSYVAPLAGGANTQYF. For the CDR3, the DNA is TGTGCCAGCAGTTACGTAGCCCCACTAGCGGGAGGGGCAAATACGCAGTATTTT.

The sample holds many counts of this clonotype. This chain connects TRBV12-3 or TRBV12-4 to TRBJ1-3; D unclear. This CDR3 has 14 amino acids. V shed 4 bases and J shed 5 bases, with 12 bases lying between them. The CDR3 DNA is TGTGCCAGCAGTTCCTGGGAAGGGAGAAACACCATATATTTT. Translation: CASSSWEGRNTIYF.

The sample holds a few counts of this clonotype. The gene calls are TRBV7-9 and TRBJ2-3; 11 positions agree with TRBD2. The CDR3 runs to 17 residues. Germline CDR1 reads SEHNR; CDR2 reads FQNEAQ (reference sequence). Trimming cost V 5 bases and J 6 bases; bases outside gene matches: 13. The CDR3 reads CASSVGHSGRAPDTQYF. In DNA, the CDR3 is TGTGCCAGCAGCGTGGGACATAGCGGGAGGGCCCCGGATACGCAGTATTTT.

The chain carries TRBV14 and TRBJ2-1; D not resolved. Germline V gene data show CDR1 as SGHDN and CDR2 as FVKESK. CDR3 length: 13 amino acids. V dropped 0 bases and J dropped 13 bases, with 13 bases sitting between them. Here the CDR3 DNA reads TGTGCCAGCAGCCAAGATACAGAAACACTCCAGTTCTTC. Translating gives CASSQDTETLQFF.

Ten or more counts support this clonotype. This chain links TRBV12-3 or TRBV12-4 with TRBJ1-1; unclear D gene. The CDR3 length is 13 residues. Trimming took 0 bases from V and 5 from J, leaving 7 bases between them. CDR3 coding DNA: TGTGCCAGCAGTTTAGCGGTAGGGACTGAAGCTTTCTTT. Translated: CASSLAVGTEAFF.

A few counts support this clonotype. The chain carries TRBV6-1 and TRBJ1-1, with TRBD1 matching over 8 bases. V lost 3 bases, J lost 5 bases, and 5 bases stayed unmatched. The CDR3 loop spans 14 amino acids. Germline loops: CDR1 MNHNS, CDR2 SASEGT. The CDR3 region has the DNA TGTGCCAGCAGTGACCAGACAGGGGTTACTGAAGCTTTCTTT. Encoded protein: CASSDQTGVTEAFF.

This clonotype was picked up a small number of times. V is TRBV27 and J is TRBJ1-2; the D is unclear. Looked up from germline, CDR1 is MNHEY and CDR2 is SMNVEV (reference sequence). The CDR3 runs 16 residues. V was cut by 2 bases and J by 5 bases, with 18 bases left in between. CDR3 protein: CASSLGVSRSLYGYTF. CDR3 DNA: TGTGCCAGCAGTTTAGGGGTTTCTCGATCCCTTTATGGCTACACCTTC.

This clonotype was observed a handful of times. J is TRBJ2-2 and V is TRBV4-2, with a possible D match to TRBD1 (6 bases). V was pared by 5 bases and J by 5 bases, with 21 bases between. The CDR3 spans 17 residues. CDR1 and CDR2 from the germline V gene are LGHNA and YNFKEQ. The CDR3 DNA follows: TGTGCCAGCAGCTCAACCCGGCAGCAGGGGTTTACCGGGGAGCTGTTTTTT. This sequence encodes CASSSTRQQGFTGELFF.

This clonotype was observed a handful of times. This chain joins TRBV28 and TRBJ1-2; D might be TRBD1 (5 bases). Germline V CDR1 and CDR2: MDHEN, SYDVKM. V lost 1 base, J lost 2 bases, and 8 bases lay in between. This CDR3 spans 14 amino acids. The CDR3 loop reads CASSLLAGNYGYTF. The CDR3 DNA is TGTGCCAGCAGTTTATTGGCAGGGAACTATGGCTACACCTTC.

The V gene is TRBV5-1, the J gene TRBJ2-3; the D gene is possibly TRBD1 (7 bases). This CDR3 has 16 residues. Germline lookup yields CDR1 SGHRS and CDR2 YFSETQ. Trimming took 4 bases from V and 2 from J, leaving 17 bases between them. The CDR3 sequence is CASSVGGDSLTDTQYF. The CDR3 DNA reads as TGCGCCAGCAGCGTCGGCGGGGACAGCCTCACAGATACGCAGTATTTT.

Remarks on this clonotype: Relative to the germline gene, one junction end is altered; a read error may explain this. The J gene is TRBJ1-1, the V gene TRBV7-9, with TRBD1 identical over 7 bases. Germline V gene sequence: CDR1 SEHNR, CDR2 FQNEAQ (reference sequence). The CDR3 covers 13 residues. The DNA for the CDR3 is TGTGCCAGCAGCCTGGACAGGAACACTGAAGCTTTGTTT. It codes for CASSLDRNTEALF.

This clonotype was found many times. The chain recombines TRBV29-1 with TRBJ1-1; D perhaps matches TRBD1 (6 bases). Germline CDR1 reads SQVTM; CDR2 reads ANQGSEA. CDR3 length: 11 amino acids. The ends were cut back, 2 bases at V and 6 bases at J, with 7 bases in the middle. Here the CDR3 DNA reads TGCAGCGTTGAAAGGGGGTCTGAAGCTTTCTTT. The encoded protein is CSVERGSEAFF.

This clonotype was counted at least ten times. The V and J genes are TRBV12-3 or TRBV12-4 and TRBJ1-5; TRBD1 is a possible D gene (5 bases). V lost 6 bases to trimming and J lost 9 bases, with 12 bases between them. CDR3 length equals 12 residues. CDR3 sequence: CASSLQGGPQHF. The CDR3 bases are TGTGCCAGCAGCCTTCAGGGAGGGCCCCAGCATTTT.

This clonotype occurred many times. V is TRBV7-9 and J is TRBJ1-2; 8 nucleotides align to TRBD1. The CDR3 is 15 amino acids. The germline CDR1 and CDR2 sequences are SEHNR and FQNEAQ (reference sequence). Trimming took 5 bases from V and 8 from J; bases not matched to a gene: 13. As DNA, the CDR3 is TGTGCCAGCAGCCCCCAGGACAGGGTCGGAGGAGGCTACACCTTC. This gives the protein CASSPQDRVGGGYTF.

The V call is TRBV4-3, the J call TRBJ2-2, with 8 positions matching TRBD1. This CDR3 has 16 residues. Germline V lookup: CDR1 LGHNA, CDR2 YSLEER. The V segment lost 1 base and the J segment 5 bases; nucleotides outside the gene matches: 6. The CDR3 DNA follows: TGCGCCAGCAGCCAAGTATTTCAGGGGGCGACCGGGGAGCTGTTTTTT. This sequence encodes CASSQVFQGATGELFF.

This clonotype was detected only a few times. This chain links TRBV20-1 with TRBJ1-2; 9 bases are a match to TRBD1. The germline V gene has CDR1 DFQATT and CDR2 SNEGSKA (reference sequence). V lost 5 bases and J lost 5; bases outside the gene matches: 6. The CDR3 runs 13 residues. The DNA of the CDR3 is TGCAGTGCTTTGGACAGGGGAAAGTATGGCTACACCTTC. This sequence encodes CSALDRGKYGYTF.

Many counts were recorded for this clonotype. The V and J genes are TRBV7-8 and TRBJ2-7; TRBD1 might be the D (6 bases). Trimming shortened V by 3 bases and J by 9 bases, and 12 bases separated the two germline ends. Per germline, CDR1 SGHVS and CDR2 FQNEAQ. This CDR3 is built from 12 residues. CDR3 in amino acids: CASSLAGVGQYF. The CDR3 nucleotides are TGTGCCAGCAGCTTGGCAGGGGTGGGGCAGTACTTC.

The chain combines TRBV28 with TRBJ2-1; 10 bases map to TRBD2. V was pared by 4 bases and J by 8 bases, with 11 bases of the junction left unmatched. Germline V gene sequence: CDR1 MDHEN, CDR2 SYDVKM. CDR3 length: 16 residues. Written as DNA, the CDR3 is TGTGCCAGCAGTTCGCCGGGACTAGCGATTAGGCATGAGCAGTTCTTC. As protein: CASSSPGLAIRHEQFF.

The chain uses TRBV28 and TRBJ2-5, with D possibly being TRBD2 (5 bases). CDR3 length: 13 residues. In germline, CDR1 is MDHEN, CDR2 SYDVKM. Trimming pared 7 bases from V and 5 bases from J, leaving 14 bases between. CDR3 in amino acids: CASISPGLETQYF. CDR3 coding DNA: TGTGCCAGCATCTCTCCCGGACTGGAGACCCAGTACTTC.

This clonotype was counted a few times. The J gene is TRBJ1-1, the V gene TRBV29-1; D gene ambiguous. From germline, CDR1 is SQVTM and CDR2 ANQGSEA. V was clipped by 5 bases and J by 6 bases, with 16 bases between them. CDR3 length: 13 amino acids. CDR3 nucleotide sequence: TGCAGCGTTTCGAGCACACAAAGCGCTGAAGCTTTCTTT. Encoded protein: CSVSSTQSAEAFF.

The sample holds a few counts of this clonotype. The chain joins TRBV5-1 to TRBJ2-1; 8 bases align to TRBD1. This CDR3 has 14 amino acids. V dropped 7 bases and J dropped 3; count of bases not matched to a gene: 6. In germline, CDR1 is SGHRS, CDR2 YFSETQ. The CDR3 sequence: CASEETGDYNEQFF. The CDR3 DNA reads TGCGCCAGCGAGGAGACAGGGGACTACAATGAGCAGTTCTTC. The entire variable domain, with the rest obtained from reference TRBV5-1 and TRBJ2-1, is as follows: KAGVTQTPRYLIKTRGQQVTLSCSPISGHRSVSWYQQTPGQGLQFLFEYFSETQRNKGNFPGRFSGRQFSNSRSEMNVSTLELGDSALYLCASEETGDYNEQFFGPGTRLTVL.

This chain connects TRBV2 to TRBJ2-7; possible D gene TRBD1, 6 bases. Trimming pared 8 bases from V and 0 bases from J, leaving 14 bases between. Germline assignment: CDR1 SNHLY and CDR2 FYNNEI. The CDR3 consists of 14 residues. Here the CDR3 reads CASENRDISYEQYF. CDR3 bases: TGTGCCAGCGAGAATCGGGACATCTCCTACGAGCAGTACTTC.

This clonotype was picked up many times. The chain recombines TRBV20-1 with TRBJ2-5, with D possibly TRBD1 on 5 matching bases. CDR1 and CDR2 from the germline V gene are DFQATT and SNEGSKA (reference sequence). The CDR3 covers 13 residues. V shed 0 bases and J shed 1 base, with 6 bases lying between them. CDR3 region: CSAREGRQETQYF. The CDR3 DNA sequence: TGCAGTGCTAGAGAGGGGCGCCAAGAGACCCAGTACTTC.